The 30 T cell receptor beta chains presented below share a single source sample, sequenced in a study of blood T cell repertoires in COVID-19. Clones were read by immunoSEQ multiplex PCR, and TCRdb kept only the in-frame ones, dropping some. The table has hundreds of thousands of clones, more than 75% seen once. The sample was peripheral blood. These receptors all come from a woman under 30 who had recovered from COVID-19.

This clone has only one observation. The chain carries TRBV7-6 and TRBJ1-6, with a tentative D call TRBD1 (6 bases). Germline lookup yields CDR1 SGHVS and CDR2 FNYEAQ. The CDR3 runs 17 residues. V was cut by 3 bases and J by 7 bases, with 19 bases left in between. The CDR3, as DNA: TGTGCCAGCAGCTTGGAGGTGGGGCAGGGGAACAATTCACCCCTCCACTTT. This translates into CASSLEVGQGNNSPLHF.

The V call is TRBV11-3, the J call TRBJ1-2, with D unresolved. This CDR3 has 14 amino acids. Germline CDR1 and CDR2: SGHNT and YENEEA. Trimming removed 0 bases at V and 4 bases at J, with 9 bases between. CDR3 sequence: CASSLERSSYGYTF. The CDR3 DNA reads TGTGCCAGCAGCTTAGAAAGGAGCTCCTATGGCTACACCTTC. The full variable domain, in which reference TRBV11-3 and TRBJ1-2 provide the parts outside the CDR3, is EAGVVQSPRYKIIEKKQPVAFWCNPISGHNTLYWYLQNLGQGPELLIRYENEEAVDDSQLPKDRFSAERLKGVDSTLKIQPAELGDSAVYLCASSLERSSYGYTFGSGTRLTVV.

V is TRBV4-1 and J is TRBJ2-5, with TRBD2 as a possible D gene (5 bases). CDR1 and CDR2 (germline): MGHRA, YSYEKL. This CDR3 spans 14 amino acids. Trimming cost V 0 bases and J 7 bases, with 12 bases left between them. The CDR3 loop is CASSQDAAAGTQYF. In DNA form, the CDR3 reads TGCGCCAGCAGCCAAGATGCCGCCGCGGGGACCCAGTACTTC.

The rearrangement links TRBV4-1 to TRBJ1-4; D not resolved. V was pared by 4 bases and J by 5 bases, with 17 bases between. The CDR3 sequence is 16 residues long. Germline CDR1 and CDR2: MGHRA and YSYEKL. This chain's CDR3 is CASSPGNNRENEKLFF. The CDR3 DNA sequence: TGCGCCAGCAGCCCGGGGAATAACAGAGAAAATGAAAAACTGTTTTTT.

This chain connects TRBV24-1 to TRBJ2-1, with TRBD1 matching over 7 bases. Germline CDR1 and CDR2: KGHDR and SFDVKD. Trimming at V came to 10 bases and at J to 2 bases, leaving 4 bases not matched to a gene. The CDR3 contains 13 residues. The DNA of the CDR3 is TGTGCCACTAGACAGGGCACCTACAATGAGCAGTTCTTC. It yields the protein CATRQGTYNEQFF.

The chain has TRBV19 and TRBJ1-1; D unresolved. Trimming cost V 10 bases and J 5 bases, with 17 bases left between them. Per the germline V gene, CDR1 is LNHDA and CDR2 is SQIVND (reference sequence). This CDR3 has 13 amino acids. The CDR3 nucleotides are TGTGCCACCTCCCTTTTAGGGAGGACTGAAGCTTTCTTT. Protein: CATSLLGRTEAFF.

The chain uses TRBV6-2 or TRBV6-3 and TRBJ2-1; 8 bases are a match to TRBD2. CDR1 and CDR2 from the germline V gene are MNHEY and SVGEGT. CDR3 length equals 16 residues. V was clipped by 6 bases and J by 4 bases; unmatched bases: 11. CDR3 sequence (DNA): TGTGCCAGCAGCCTACTGGGACTAGACTTATACAATGAGCAGTTCTTC. Translating gives CASSLLGLDLYNEQFF.

V gene TRBV5-4 combines with J gene TRBJ2-4; tentatively, D is TRBD2 (5 bases). Trimming removed 3 bases at V and 7 bases at J, with 17 bases between. The CDR3 extends over 15 amino acids. Germline V lookup: CDR1 SGHNT, CDR2 YYREEE (reference sequence). CDR3: CASSWAFAGWNIQYF. The DNA of the CDR3 is TGTGCCAGCAGCTGGGCTTTTGCGGGTTGGAACATTCAGTACTTC.

This chain joins TRBV7-9 and TRBJ2-3; 8 bases match TRBD2. CDR3 length: 15 amino acids. Germline CDR1 is SEHNR and CDR2 is FQNEAQ (reference sequence). Unmatched junction bases numbered 3, after V lost 4 bases and J lost 0 bases. The CDR3: CASSWTSHSTDTQYF. In nucleotides, the CDR3 is TGTGCCAGCAGCTGGACTAGCCACAGCACAGATACGCAGTATTTT.

The V call is TRBV6-6, the J call TRBJ2-1; the match to TRBD1 covers 9 bases. Germline-derived CDR1 and CDR2 are MNHNY and SVGAGI (reference sequence). V was pared by 10 bases and J by 9 bases, with 10 bases of the junction left unmatched. This CDR3 contains 13 residues. CDR3 sequence: CATLGQGNGEQFF. DNA for the CDR3: TGTGCCACGCTAGGACAGGGGAACGGTGAGCAGTTCTTC.

The rearrangement joins TRBV11-2 to TRBJ2-1; TRBD2 matches at 10 bases. Trimming at V came to 6 bases and at J to 2 bases, leaving 4 bases not matched to a gene. Germline V CDR1 and CDR2: SGHAT, FQNNGV. The CDR3 is 15 amino acids. The CDR3 here is CASRPGTSAYNEQFF. Here the CDR3 DNA reads TGTGCCAGCAGGCCCGGGACTAGCGCCTACAATGAGCAGTTCTTC.

The genes are TRBV30 and TRBJ2-2, with 9 bases lining up with TRBD2. Per the germline V gene, CDR1 is GTSNPN and CDR2 is SVGIG (reference sequence). V was pared by 0 bases and J by 0 bases, with 11 bases of the junction left unmatched. The CDR3 contains 19 residues. CDR3 residues: CAWSVRLRLADPNTGELFF. CDR3 nucleotide sequence: TGTGCCTGGAGTGTACGACTCCGACTAGCGGACCCGAACACCGGGGAGCTGTTTTTT.

The gene calls are TRBV5-6 and TRBJ2-7; the match to TRBD1 covers 7 bases. Per germline, CDR1 SGHDT and CDR2 YYEEEE. The CDR3 contains 12 residues. V lost 4 bases and J lost 6; bases outside the gene matches: 4. CDR3 region: CASSNAGGEQYV. The CDR3 nucleotides are TGTGCCAGCAGCAACGCAGGGGGCGAGCAGTACGTC.

There are many counts of this clone. Other DNA sequences in this specimen translate into the identical CDR3. The chain uses TRBV19 and TRBJ2-1, with 8 bases aligning to TRBD2. V dropped 1 base and J dropped 9; count of bases not matched to a gene: 2. CDR1 is LNHDA, CDR2 SQIVND, per germline (reference sequence). This CDR3 contains 13 residues. CDR3: CASSIGTSGEQFF. The CDR3 DNA sequence: TGTGCCAGTAGTATAGGAACTAGCGGTGAGCAGTTCTTC.

This clone was observed a handful of times. The chain links TRBV7-9 to TRBJ2-5; tentatively, D is TRBD2 (6 bases). The CDR3 spans 15 residues. CDR1 SEHNR and CDR2 FQNEAQ come from the germline V gene (reference sequence). V lost 5 bases, J lost 4 bases, and 17 bases lay in between. For the CDR3, the DNA is TGTGCCAGCAGCGCAATAGGAGCGGGTAGAGAGACCCAGTACTTC. This sequence encodes CASSAIGAGRETQYF.

V gene TRBV7-9 combines with J gene TRBJ2-2; TRBD2 matches 8 bases. CDR3 length equals 15 residues. Germline V gene data show CDR1 as SEHNR and CDR2 as FQNEAQ (reference sequence). After removal of 5 bases from V and 5 bases from J, the junction contained 7 bases not matched to a gene. CDR3 residues: CASSVTSGSTGELFF. The DNA of the CDR3 is TGTGCCAGCAGCGTGACGAGCGGGAGTACCGGGGAGCTGTTTTTT.

The chain carries TRBV2 and TRBJ2-1, with 7 positions matching TRBD2. Germline V gives CDR1 SNHLY, CDR2 FYNNEI. V shed 1 base, J shed 7 bases, and the junction held 7 bases outside the gene matches. The CDR3 length is 15 residues. The CDR3 DNA is TGTGCCAGCAGTGAAGAGGTAGCGGGCCCGAATGAGCAGTTCTTC. Translating it yields CASSEEVAGPNEQFF.

V is TRBV11-2 and J is TRBJ1-3; D unclear. V was clipped by 7 bases and J by 0 bases, with 7 bases between them. The CDR3 has 13 amino acids. Germline assignment: CDR1 SGHAT and CDR2 FQNNGV. CDR3 sequence (DNA): TGTGCCAGCAATGTCAACTCTGGAAACACCATATATTTT. Its protein product is CASNVNSGNTIYF.

The J gene is TRBJ1-1, the V gene TRBV6-5; the match to TRBD1 covers 10 bases. CDR1 and CDR2 (germline): MNHEY, SVGAGI. CDR3 size: 13 residues. V lost 7 bases, J lost 6 bases, and 5 bases stayed unmatched. CDR3 DNA: TGTGCCAGCACCACCGGGACAGGGGCTGAAGCTTTCTTT. Translated: CASTTGTGAEAFF.

The chain uses TRBV2 and TRBJ1-6, with a tentative D call TRBD1 (6 bases). Germline assignment: CDR1 SNHLY and CDR2 FYNNEI. The CDR3 extends over 13 amino acids. V was clipped by 7 bases and J by 7 bases, with 11 bases between them. The CDR3 loop reads CASNRDINSPLHF. CDR3 in DNA: TGTGCCAGCAATCGGGACATCAATTCACCCCTCCACTTT.

This sequence joins TRBV2 and TRBJ2-3, with D maybe TRBD1 (6 bases). This CDR3 is built from 15 residues. From germline, CDR1 is SNHLY and CDR2 FYNNEI. V lost 8 bases, J lost 2 bases, and 17 bases lay in between. CDR3 in DNA: TGTGCCAGCGAGAAGATACAGGGACCCACAGATACGCAGTATTTT. Translated: CASEKIQGPTDTQYF.

The V call is TRBV29-1, the J call TRBJ1-2; 8 positions agree with TRBD1. CDR3 size: 13 residues. V lost 4 bases and J lost 4; bases outside the gene matches: 5. Germline CDR1 and CDR2: SQVTM and ANQGSEA. In nucleotides, the CDR3 is TGCAGCGTTGCGCCAGGGGGCGTCTATGGCTACACCTTC. Encoded protein: CSVAPGGVYGYTF. Combining the CDR3 with reference TRBV29-1 and TRBJ1-2 gives the whole variable domain SAVISQKPSRDICQRGTSLTIQCQVDSQVTMMFWYRQQPGQSLTLIATANQGSEATYESGFVIDKFPISRPNLTFSTLTVSNMSPEDSSIYLCSVAPGGVYGYTFGSGTRLTVV.

The chain employs TRBV4-3 and TRBJ1-5; D is unclear. This CDR3 spans 15 amino acids. The germline CDR1 and CDR2 sequences are LGHNA and YSLEER. Trimming pared 0 bases from V and 3 bases from J, leaving 9 bases between. The CDR3 is CASSQDLGVNQPQHF. DNA of the CDR3: TGCGCCAGCAGCCAAGATCTCGGGGTCAATCAGCCCCAGCATTTT.

The rearrangement uses TRBV6-5 and TRBJ1-1, with D uncertain. Trimming took off 6 bases at V and 1 base at J, with 6 bases between the two ends. Germline assignment: CDR1 MNHEY and CDR2 SVGAGI. This CDR3 spans 12 amino acids. CDR3 nucleotide sequence: TGTGCCAGCAGCACAGAGAACACTGAAGCTTTCTTT. Protein sequence: CASSTENTEAFF.

On this clone: Other DNA sequences in the sample encode the same CDR3. This chain's CDR3 is CASSPRQGSMNTEAFF. The CDR3 nucleotides are TGTGCCAGCTCACCTAGACAGGGCTCCATGAACACTGAAGCTTTCTTT. The gene calls are TRBV18 and TRBJ1-1, with 7 nucleotides matching TRBD1. CDR3 length: 16 amino acids. V gave up 3 bases and J gave up 0 bases; unmatched junction bases: 7. Germline values: CDR1 KGHSH, CDR2 LQKENI.

This chain links TRBV5-4 with TRBJ2-3, with 7 bases that match TRBD2. The CDR3 runs 15 residues. Germline CDR1 reads SGHNT; CDR2 reads YYREEE (reference sequence). V dropped 4 bases and J dropped 3; count of bases not matched to a gene: 8. The CDR3, as DNA: TGTGCCAGCAGCGGTAGGCGGGAGAAAACAGATACGCAGTATTTT. It codes for CASSGRREKTDTQYF.

In this sample, this clone turned up once. The gene calls are TRBV19 and TRBJ1-4; the match to TRBD1 covers 8 bases. Germline CDR1 and CDR2: LNHDA and SQIVND (reference sequence). V shed 3 bases and J 0 bases; nucleotides not matched to a gene: 9. The CDR3 has 18 amino acids. CDR3 bases: TGTGCCAGTAGTATTTTGGCAGGGGGCCGTGCAACTAATGAAAAACTGTTTTTT. Translation gives CASSILAGGRATNEKLFF.

The V call is TRBV29-1, the J call TRBJ1-1; tentative D call: TRBD1 (5 bases). The CDR3 is 14 amino acids. Germline values: CDR1 SQVTM, CDR2 ANQGSEA. The V gene lost 3 bases and the J gene lost 7 bases, with 18 bases spanning the gap. CDR3 amino acids: CSVDQGIVVGEAFF. Here the CDR3 DNA reads TGCAGCGTTGACCAGGGCATCGTAGTTGGTGAAGCTTTCTTT.

The genes are TRBV6-8 and TRBJ1-6; TRBD1 agrees at 8 bases. J was trimmed by 10 bases and V by 8 bases; bases with no gene match: 1. The CDR3 loop spans 11 amino acids. Germline V gene lookup returns CDR1 MNHGY and CDR2 SAAAGT. CDR3 region: CASGTGSPLHF. As DNA, the CDR3 is TGTGCCAGCGGGACAGGCTCACCCCTCCACTTT.

This clone was counted once. The chain recombines TRBV5-1 with TRBJ1-1, with 7 bases identical to TRBD1. J was trimmed by 1 base and V by 0 bases; bases with no gene match: 3. The CDR3 runs to 15 residues. CDR1 is SGHRS, CDR2 YFSETQ, per germline. CDR3 nucleotides: TGCGCCAGCAGCTTGGAGGGGGCGGGGAACACTGAAGCTTTCTTT. It specifies CASSLEGAGNTEAFF.